What follows are 24 T cell receptor beta chains derived from one specimen sequenced in a study of T cell responses to AZD1222 COVID-19 vaccine (dated by TCRdb to the early 2020s). Explained via the paper, the time point label denotes: baseline before first vaccination. The receptor library was made with the immunoSEQ multiplex PCR assay. This immuneACCESS table, as held by TCRdb, lists in-frame sequences with V and J called but not all clones. Of the missing ones, under half trace to an unresolved V gene in checked studies; the others have no known cause. Recorded for this sample are 120,000 or so clones; around 90% of them occurred a single time. Roughly 5% of the sample comes from the top ten. This specimen was peripheral blood, taken on day 0 of AZD1222 vaccination. The receptors stem from an adult in good health.

This clone was observed a single time. The chain joins TRBV5-4 to TRBJ2-7; a weak D match, TRBD2 (6 bases). V was clipped by 2 bases and J by 5 bases, with 17 bases between them. This CDR3 spans 15 amino acids. The germline V gene has CDR1 SGHNT and CDR2 YYREEE (reference sequence). The CDR3 sequence: CASSFRTPGRNEQYF. DNA of the CDR3: TGTGCCAGCAGCTTCCGGACCCCAGGGAGGAACGAGCAGTACTTC.

This chain uses TRBV11-2 with TRBJ1-1; no firm D call. This CDR3 has 13 residues. Trimming removed 3 bases at V and 0 bases at J, with 5 bases between. Germline loops: CDR1 SGHAT, CDR2 FQNNGV. Written as DNA, the CDR3 is TGTGCCAGCAGCTTCGATCTGAACACTGAAGCTTTCTTT. Translation: CASSFDLNTEAFF.

This clone has a single count. The chain joins TRBV28 to TRBJ1-2; 10 bases match TRBD1. V dropped 8 bases and J dropped 5; count of bases not matched to a gene: 14. The CDR3 runs 16 residues. The germline V gene encodes CDR1 MDHEN and CDR2 SYDVKM. CDR3 sequence (DNA): TGTGCCAGCCAAGGAAGAACGGACAGGGGGGAGTATGGCTACACCTTC. Translating it yields CASQGRTDRGEYGYTF.

The rearrangement links TRBV5-4 to TRBJ2-7; D might be TRBD1 or TRBD2, each matching 5 bases. CDR1 and CDR2 from the germline V gene are SGHNT and YYREEE (reference sequence). The CDR3 has 14 residues. The V and J ends lost 4 bases and 0 bases respectively, with 11 bases between them. CDR3 sequence reads: CASSRDGGSYEQYF. The CDR3 region has the DNA TGTGCCAGCAGCCGGGACGGAGGCTCCTACGAGCAGTACTTC.

This rearrangement joins TRBV21-1 to TRBJ1-1. TRBV21-1 is an annotated pseudogene. The CDR3 runs to 13 residues. The CDR3 DNA is TGTGCCAGCAGCACAGACATGACTTCTGAAGCTTTCTTT. The encoded protein is CASSTDMTSEAFF.

This clone occurred once. The J gene is TRBJ2-7, the V gene TRBV5-6; D unresolved. The germline V gene encodes CDR1 SGHDT and CDR2 YYEEEE. V was clipped by 5 bases and J by 8 bases, with 17 bases between them. The CDR3 contains 13 residues. DNA of the CDR3: TGTGCCAGCAGATCGACCCAGACTTACCAGCAGTACTTC. Its protein product is CASRSTQTYQQYF. Combining the CDR3 with reference TRBV5-6 and TRBJ2-7 gives the whole variable domain DAGVTQSPTHLIKTRGQQVTLRCSPKSGHDTVSWYQQALGQGPQFIFQYYEEEERQRGNFPDRFSGHQFPNYSSELNVNALLLGDSALYLCASRSTQTYQQYFGPGTRLTVT.

The chain joins TRBV20-1 to TRBJ1-1; weak D call: TRBD1 (5 bases). The V gene lost 3 bases and the J gene lost 0 bases, with 11 bases spanning the gap. From germline, CDR1 is DFQATT and CDR2 SNEGSKA (reference sequence). The CDR3 consists of 14 residues. CDR3 sequence: CSASQGSMNTEAFF. The CDR3 region has the DNA TGCAGTGCTAGTCAGGGCAGCATGAACACTGAAGCTTTCTTT.

The rearrangement links TRBV27 to TRBJ1-2; no definite D call. From germline, CDR1 is MNHEY and CDR2 SMNVEV (reference sequence). The CDR3 runs to 13 residues. V lost 4 bases, J lost 8 bases, and 14 bases lay in between. The CDR3 nucleotides are TGTGCCAGCAGTTCCCAAGTGAGGGCCGGCTACACCTTC. Translated: CASSSQVRAGYTF.

This chain uses TRBV6-6 with TRBJ1-6; possibly TRBD1 for D (5 bases). The CDR3 contains 14 residues. The V end was cut by 11 bases, the J end by 1 base, with 12 bases between. Germline values: CDR1 MNHNY, CDR2 SVGAGI (reference sequence). CDR3: CAAGAASYNSPLHF. In DNA, the CDR3 is TGTGCCGCTGGGGCAGCTTCCTATAATTCACCCCTCCACTTT.

The chain combines TRBV30 with TRBJ1-5, with TRBD1 as a possible D gene (5 bases). Per the germline V gene, CDR1 is GTSNPN and CDR2 is SVGIG (reference sequence). V gave up 1 base and J gave up 5 bases, with 9 bases separating them. This CDR3 comprises 13 residues. The CDR3 DNA reads as TGTGCCTGGAGTGACAGGATAGATCAGCCCCAGCATTTT. Its protein is CAWSDRIDQPQHF.

The rearrangement links TRBV3-1 (or the pseudogene TRBV3-2) to TRBJ1-2; D is perhaps TRBD1 (5 bases). The V and J ends lost 0 bases and 7 bases respectively, with 15 bases between them. CDR3 size: 15 residues. Germline CDR1 and CDR2: LGHDT and YNNKEL (reference sequence). The CDR3 bases are TGTGCCAGCAGCCAAGAGGTCGGCAGGGCCCGTGGCTACACCTTC. Translated, it gives CASSQEVGRARGYTF.

The chain has TRBV5-1 and TRBJ1-3; the D gene is possibly TRBD1 (6 bases). This CDR3 contains 15 residues. Germline V CDR1 and CDR2: SGHRS, YFSETQ. V was cut by 4 bases and J by 7 bases, with 18 bases left in between. The CDR3 sequence: CASSLDHRVANTIYF. CDR3 coding DNA: TGCGCCAGCAGCCTGGACCACAGGGTCGCTAACACCATATATTTT.

The gene calls are TRBV19 and TRBJ2-7; D unresolved. This CDR3 comprises 15 residues. Germline values: CDR1 LNHDA, CDR2 SQIVND (reference sequence). The germline V and J ends were trimmed by 7 bases and 2 bases, with 18 bases remaining between them. The CDR3 nucleotides read TGTGCCAGTAAATATAAGGGATCGGCACCCTACGAGCAGTACTTC. Amino acid sequence: CASKYKGSAPYEQYF.

J is TRBJ1-2 and V is TRBV7-6, with D perhaps matching TRBD1 (5 bases). The V end lost 1 base, the J end lost 8 bases, and 11 bases lay between the germline ends. The CDR3 totals 13 residues. The germline gives CDR1 SGHVS, CDR2 FNYEAQ. Here the CDR3 DNA reads TGTGCCAGCAGCTTAGGCGGGGGGTTCGGCTACACCTTC. Protein: CASSLGGGFGYTF.

The CDR3 DNA reads TGTGCCAGCAGCTATGCCTACGAGCAGTACTTC. Translating gives CASSYAYEQYF. This rearrangement joins TRBV13 to TRBJ2-7; D is unresolved. This CDR3 region has 11 residues. Germline assignment: CDR1 PRHDT and CDR2 FYEKMQ (reference sequence). The V and J ends lost 4 bases and 2 bases respectively, with 3 bases between them.

V usage is TRBV6-5 and J usage is TRBJ2-4, with 13 bases fitting TRBD2. The CDR3 totals 15 residues. Germline trimming cut 6 bases from V and 8 bases from J; bases unmatched to any gene: 7. Germline assignment: CDR1 MNHEY and CDR2 SVGAGI. The CDR3 sequence is CASSPFTSGRDIQYF. The CDR3 bases are TGTGCCAGCAGCCCATTCACTAGCGGGAGGGACATTCAGTACTTC.

The genes are TRBV6-5 and TRBJ2-2; unclear D gene. V lost 7 bases to trimming and J lost 0 bases, with 12 bases between them. The CDR3 is 15 residues long. From germline, CDR1 is MNHEY and CDR2 SVGAGI. CDR3 sequence reads: CASTRLAANTGELFF. In DNA, the CDR3 is TGTGCCAGCACGAGGCTGGCGGCGAACACCGGGGAGCTGTTTTTT.

V usage is TRBV30 and J usage is TRBJ1-4; TRBD1 matches at 9 bases. The CDR3 spans 13 residues. The germline V gene has CDR1 GTSNPN and CDR2 SVGIG (reference sequence). The V and J ends lost 5 bases and 6 bases, in that order; junction bases with no gene match: 4. As DNA, the CDR3 is TGTGCCTGGGCGGGACAGGGTTATGAAAAACTGTTTTTT. Encoded protein: CAWAGQGYEKLFF.

This clone has a handful of counts. The chain is built from TRBV30 and TRBJ1-3; D ambiguous. CDR1 and CDR2 from the germline V gene are GTSNPN and SVGIG (reference sequence). The CDR3 runs 17 residues. V was pared by 0 bases and J by 0 bases, with 15 bases between. CDR3 DNA sequence: TGTGCCTGGAGTGTACGAGTCCTTCAGAGCTCTGGAAACACCATATATTTT. It is translated as CAWSVRVLQSSGNTIYF.

This clone has just a few counts. The rearrangement uses TRBV2 and TRBJ1-1, with D possibly matching TRBD1 (5 bases). Trimming removed 8 bases at V and 3 bases at J, with 13 bases between. This CDR3 comprises 13 residues. Germline CDR1 is SNHLY and CDR2 is FYNNEI. The CDR3 DNA sequence: TGTGCCAGCCAGGGAGTAGGGGACACTGAAGCTTTCTTT. Protein sequence: CASQGVGDTEAFF.

The chain employs TRBV3-1 (or the pseudogene TRBV3-2) and TRBJ2-1, with 8 bases that match TRBD2. The germline V gene encodes CDR1 LGHDT and CDR2 YNNKEL (reference sequence). This CDR3 spans 15 amino acids. Trimming at V came to 5 bases and at J to 15 bases, leaving 18 bases not matched to a gene. Written as DNA, the CDR3 is TGTGCCAGCAGCGCGCGGGGGGCGCGGACTGCCGGACCGTTCTTC. Encoded protein: CASSARGARTAGPFF.

V is TRBV5-1 and J is TRBJ2-5, with no clear D. The CDR3 length is 14 residues. Germline loops: CDR1 SGHRS, CDR2 YFSETQ. V lost 0 bases and J lost 1, with 7 bases in between. CDR3 sequence reads: CASSLGRPQETQYF. CDR3 DNA: TGCGCCAGCAGCTTGGGGCGACCCCAAGAGACCCAGTACTTC. Full variable domain (remainder filled in from reference TRBV5-1 and TRBJ2-5): KAGVTQTPRYLIKTRGQQVTLSCSPISGHRSVSWYQQTPGQGLQFLFEYFSETQRNKGNFPGRFSGRQFSNSRSEMNVSTLELGDSALYLCASSLGRPQETQYFGPGTRLLVL.

Only a few counts were recorded for this clone. J is TRBJ2-1 and V is TRBV4-2, with 8 bases that match TRBD2. This CDR3 is 15 amino acids long. Germline CDR1 is LGHNA and CDR2 is YNFKEQ. J gave up 4 bases and V 0 bases, and 2 bases lay outside the gene matches. The CDR3 DNA reads as TGTGCCAGCAGCCAAGATCCGGGAGGGTACAATGAGCAGTTCTTC. Its protein is CASSQDPGGYNEQFF.

V usage is TRBV10-2 and J usage is TRBJ2-2; no clear D gene. Germline V gives CDR1 WSHSY, CDR2 SAAADI. This CDR3 is built from 11 residues. The ends were cut back, 6 bases at V and 3 bases at J, with 2 bases in the middle. Written as DNA, the CDR3 is TGCGCCAGCAGCTACACCGGGGAGCTGTTTTTT. Residues: CASSYTGELFF.